This T cell receptor beta chain was profiled in a study of Graves' ophthalmopathy and Graves' hyperthyroidism. Study results and limitations: Blood also held most thyroid clonotypes expanded above 0.001 frequency.

Germline V CDR1 and CDR2: MNHEY, SVGEGT. V was shortened by 4 bases and J by 9 bases, with 10 bases between the two germline ends. The CDR3 is 13 amino acids. Physicians reached a diagnosis by relying on clinical symptoms, serum thyroxine, TRAb, thyroid ultrasound and orbital computed tomography. The sample holds a few counts of this clonotype. The antigen remains undetermined. As the template, RNA transcripts were used to amplify TCR beta CDR3 regions. HTBI primers primed a first-round RT-PCR, and a second-round multiplex PCR followed. TCRdb independently ran MiXCR on the multiplex PCR reads; one entry per CDR3 protein. Of around 1.1 million distinct CDR3 sequences in the sample, about 35% were seen once.

V gene TRBV6-2 or TRBV6-3 combines with J gene TRBJ1-6; D ambiguous. The sequence was collected from an adult man with Graves' hyperthyroidism. Input material: peripheral blood or thyroid tissue (not recorded which). The CDR3 sequence: CASSWSPGSPLHF. The CDR3 bases are TGTGCCAGCAGTTGGTCTCCGGGTTCACCCCTCCACTTT.